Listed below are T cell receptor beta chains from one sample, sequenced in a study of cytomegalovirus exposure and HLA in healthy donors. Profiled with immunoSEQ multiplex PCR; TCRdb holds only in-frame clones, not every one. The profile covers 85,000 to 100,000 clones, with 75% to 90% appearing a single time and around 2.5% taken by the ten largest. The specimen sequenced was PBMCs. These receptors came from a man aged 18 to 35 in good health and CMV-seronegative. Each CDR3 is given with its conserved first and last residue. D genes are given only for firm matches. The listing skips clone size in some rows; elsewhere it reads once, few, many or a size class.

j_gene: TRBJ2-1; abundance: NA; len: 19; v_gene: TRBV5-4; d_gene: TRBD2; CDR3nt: TGTGCCAGCAGCTTTAGGGGCAGTAGCGGGAGGGCCTCCTACAATGAGCAGTTCTTC; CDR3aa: CASSFRGSSGRASYNEQFF
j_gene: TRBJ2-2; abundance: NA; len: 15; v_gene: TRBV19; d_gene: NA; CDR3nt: TGTGCCAGTAGTACGACAACCCGGGGAAAACGGGAGCTGTTTTTT; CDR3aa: CASSTTTRGKRELFF
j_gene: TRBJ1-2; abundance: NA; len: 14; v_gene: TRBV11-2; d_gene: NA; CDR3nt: TGTGCCAGCAGTTCGGAGTACCCCATGCCAGGCTACACCTTC; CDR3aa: CASSSEYPMPGYTF
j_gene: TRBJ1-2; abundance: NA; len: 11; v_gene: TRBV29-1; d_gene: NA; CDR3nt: TGCAGCGTCAACCAGGGCTATGGCTACACCTTC; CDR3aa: CSVNQGYGYTF
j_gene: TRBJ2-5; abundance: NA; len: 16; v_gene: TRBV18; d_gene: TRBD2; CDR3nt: TGTGCCAGCTCACCGACTAGCAACCTCCAGCAAGAGACCCAGTACTTC; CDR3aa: CASSPTSNLQQETQYF
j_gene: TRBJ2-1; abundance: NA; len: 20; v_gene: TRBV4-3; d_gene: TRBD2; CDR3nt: TGCGCCAGCAGCACTAGGGTTGTAACGGAACTAGCGGGAGGGCTTCATGAGCAGTTCTTC; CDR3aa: CASSTRVVTELAGGLHEQFF
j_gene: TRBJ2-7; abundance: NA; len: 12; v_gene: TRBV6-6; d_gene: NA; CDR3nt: TGTGCCAGCAGTTTTCAGGGCTACGAGCAGTACTTC; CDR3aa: CASSFQGYEQYF
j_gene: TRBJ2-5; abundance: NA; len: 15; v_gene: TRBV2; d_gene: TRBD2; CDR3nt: TGTGCCAGCAGGGCGGGACTAGCGGGAGGAGAGACCCAGTACTTC; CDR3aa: CASRAGLAGGETQYF
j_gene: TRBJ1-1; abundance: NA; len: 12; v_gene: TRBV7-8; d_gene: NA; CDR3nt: TGTGCCAGCAGCTTAGAGAGGTCTGAAGCTTTCTTT; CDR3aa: CASSLERSEAFF
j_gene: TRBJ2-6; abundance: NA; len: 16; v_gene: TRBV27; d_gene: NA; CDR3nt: TGTGCCAGCAGTTTATTGAGGAACTTCGGGGCCAACGTCCTGACTTTC; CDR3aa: CASSLLRNFGANVLTF
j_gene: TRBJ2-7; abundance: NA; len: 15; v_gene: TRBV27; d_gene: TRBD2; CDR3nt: TGTGCCAGCAGGCGTATACTAGCGGGACCGGACGAGCAGTACTTC; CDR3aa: CASRRILAGPDEQYF
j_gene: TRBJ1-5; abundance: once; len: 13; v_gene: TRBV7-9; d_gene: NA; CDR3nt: TGTGCCAGCAGCTTAGTCGCCGGGCAGCCCCAGCATTTT; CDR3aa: CASSLVAGQPQHF
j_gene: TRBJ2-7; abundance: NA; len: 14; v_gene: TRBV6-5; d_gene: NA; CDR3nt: TGTGCCAGCAGTTACTGGAGGTCACAGGGAGAGCAGTACTTC; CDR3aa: CASSYWRSQGEQYF
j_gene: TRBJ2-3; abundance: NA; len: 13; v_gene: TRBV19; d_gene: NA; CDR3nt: TGTGCCAGTAGCGGGAGAAGGACAGATACGCAGTATTTT; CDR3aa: CASSGRRTDTQYF
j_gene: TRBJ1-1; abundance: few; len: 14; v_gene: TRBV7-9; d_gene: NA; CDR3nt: TGTGCCAGCAGCCCTCCGGACAGCTACACTGAAGCTTTCTTT; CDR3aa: CASSPPDSYTEAFF
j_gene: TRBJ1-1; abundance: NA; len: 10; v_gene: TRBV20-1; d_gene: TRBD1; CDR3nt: TGCAGTGCTATTAGGACAGGGGGGATCTTT; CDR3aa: CSAIRTGGIF
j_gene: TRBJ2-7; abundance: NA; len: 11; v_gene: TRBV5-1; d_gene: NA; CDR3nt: TGCGCCAGCAGCTCCTACTACGAGCAGTACTTC; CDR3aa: CASSSYYEQYF
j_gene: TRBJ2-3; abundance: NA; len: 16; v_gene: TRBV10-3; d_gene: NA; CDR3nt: TGTGCCATCAGTGAGACACAGGGCCGAAGCACAGATACGCAGTATTTT; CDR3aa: CAISETQGRSTDTQYF
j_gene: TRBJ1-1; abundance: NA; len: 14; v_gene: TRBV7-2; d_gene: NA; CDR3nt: TGTGCCAGCAGCTTAAGCCCTTCGAACACTGAAGCTTTCTTT; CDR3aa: CASSLSPSNTEAFF
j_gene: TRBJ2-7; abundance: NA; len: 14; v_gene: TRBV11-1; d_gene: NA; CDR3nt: TGTGCCAGCAGCTTAGACAGGAGTCGCTACGAGCAGTACTTC; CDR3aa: CASSLDRSRYEQYF
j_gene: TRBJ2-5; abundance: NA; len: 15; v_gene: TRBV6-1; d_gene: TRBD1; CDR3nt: TGTGCCAGCAGTGAATGGGAGGGACAGGGAGGGACCCAGTACTTC; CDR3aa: CASSEWEGQGGTQYF
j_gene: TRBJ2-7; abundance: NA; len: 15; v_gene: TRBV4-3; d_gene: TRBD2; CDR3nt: TGCGCCAGCAGCATGCAGCGGGGATTCTCCTACGAGCAGTACTTC; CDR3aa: CASSMQRGFSYEQYF
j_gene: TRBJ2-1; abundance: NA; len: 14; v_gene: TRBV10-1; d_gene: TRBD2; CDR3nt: TGCGCCACCGATCGGAGCGGGAATTACAATGAGCAGTTCTTC; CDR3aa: CATDRSGNYNEQFF
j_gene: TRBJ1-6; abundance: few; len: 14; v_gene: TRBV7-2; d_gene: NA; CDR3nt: TGTGCCAGCAGCCTGGAACAGGGTTATTCACCCCTCCACTTT; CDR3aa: CASSLEQGYSPLHF
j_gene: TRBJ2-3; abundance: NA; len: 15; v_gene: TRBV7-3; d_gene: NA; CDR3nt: TGTGCCAGCAGCTTAAGGGCTGGGAGCACAGATACGCAGTATTTT; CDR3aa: CASSLRAGSTDTQYF
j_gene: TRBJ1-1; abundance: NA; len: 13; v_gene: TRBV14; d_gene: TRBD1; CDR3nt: TGTGCCAGCAGTCGGACAGGGGGTACTGAAGCTTTCTTT; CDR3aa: CASSRTGGTEAFF
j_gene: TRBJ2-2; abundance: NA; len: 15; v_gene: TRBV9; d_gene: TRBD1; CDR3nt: TGTGCCAGCAGCGGGGGACAGGGGAGCCCCGGGGAGCTGTTTTTT; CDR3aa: CASSGGQGSPGELFF
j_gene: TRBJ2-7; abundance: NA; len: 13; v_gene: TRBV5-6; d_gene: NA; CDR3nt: TGTGCCAGCAGCTTCGGGGGATCCTACGAGCAGTACTTC; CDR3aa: CASSFGGSYEQYF
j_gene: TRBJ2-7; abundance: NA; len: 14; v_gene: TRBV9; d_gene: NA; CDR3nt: TGTGCCAGCAGCGTAGGGTTAGGCGGCTACGAGCAGTACTTC; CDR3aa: CASSVGLGGYEQYF
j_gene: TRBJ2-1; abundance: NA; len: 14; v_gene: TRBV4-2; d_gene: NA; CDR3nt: TGTGCCAGCAGCCCCGACTATTCTAGTCTTGAGCAGTTCTTC; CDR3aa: CASSPDYSSLEQFF
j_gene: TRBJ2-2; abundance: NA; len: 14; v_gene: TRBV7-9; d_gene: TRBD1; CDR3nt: TGTGCCAGCAGACCGACAGGGGAAACCGGGGAGCTGTTTTTT; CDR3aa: CASRPTGETGELFF